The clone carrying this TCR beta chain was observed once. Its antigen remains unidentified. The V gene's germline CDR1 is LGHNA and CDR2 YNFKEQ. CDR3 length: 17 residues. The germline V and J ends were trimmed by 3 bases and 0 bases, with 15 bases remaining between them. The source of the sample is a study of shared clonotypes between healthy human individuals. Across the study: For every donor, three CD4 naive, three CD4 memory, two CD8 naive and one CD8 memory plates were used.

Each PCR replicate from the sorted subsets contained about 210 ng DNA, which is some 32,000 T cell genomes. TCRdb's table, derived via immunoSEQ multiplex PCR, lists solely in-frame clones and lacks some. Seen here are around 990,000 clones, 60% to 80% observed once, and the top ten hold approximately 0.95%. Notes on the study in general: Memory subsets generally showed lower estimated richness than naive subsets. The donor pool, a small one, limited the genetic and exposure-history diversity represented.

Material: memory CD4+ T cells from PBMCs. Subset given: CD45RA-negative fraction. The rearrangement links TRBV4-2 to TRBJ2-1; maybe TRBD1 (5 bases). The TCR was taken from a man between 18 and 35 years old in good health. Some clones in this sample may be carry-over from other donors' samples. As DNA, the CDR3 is TGTGCCAGCAGCCAGGGGCGGTGGCGGAGCTCCTACAATGAGCAGTTCTTC. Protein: CASSQGRWRSSYNEQFF.